The clone carrying this TCR beta chain was detected a few times. What it binds is not known. Germline V CDR1 and CDR2: GTSNPN, SVGIG (reference sequence). The CDR3 consists of 13 residues. Between the trimmed V and J ends, which lost 2 bases and 1 base, there was a span of 6 bases. These data belong to a study of memory CD4+ T cells and cytomegalovirus serostatus. Study overall: Donors were healthy Belgian adults, 9 CMV seropositive and 20 to 25 seronegative.

Study-wide findings and caveats: CD4+ memory repertoires contained about two fifths of the 164 reported CMV TCRbeta sequences.

Clones were sequenced by immunoSEQ multiplex PCR, and TCRdb holds only the in-frame ones, with some missing. The sample consists of about 50,000 clones, about 78% of them appearing once. The sort gate was single viable CD3+CD4+CD8-CD45RO+ cells for memory CD4+ T cells. The chain combines TRBV30 with TRBJ1-3; D unclear. This sequence was found in an adult in good health and CMV-seronegative. Sample: memory CD4+ T cells from blood. Here the CDR3 reads CAWSSGSGNTIYF. The CDR3 bases are TGTGCCTGGAGTTCGGGTTCTGGAAACACCATATATTTT.